These T cell receptor beta chains were read from a single sample in a study of blood T cell repertoires in COVID-19. Produced via immunoSEQ multiplex PCR; TCRdb's table is partial and in-frame only. The data contain around 220,000 clones, about 90% of them singletons. Material for sequencing was PBMCs or T cells enriched from blood (not recorded which). These TCRs come from a woman aged 25-40 years with acute COVID-19. The CDR3 runs from the conserved cysteine through the conserved F or W. A D gene is named only where the DNA matches it firmly. Clone size appears in some rows only: once, few, many, or a class for an expanded clone.

clone_size: NA
v_call: TRBV2
cdr3_length: 15
d_call: NA
j_call: TRBJ1-3
cdr3_nt: TGTGCCAGCAGTGACGAAGCATGGACAGGAAACACCATATATTTT
cdr3_aa: CASSDEAWTGNTIYF

clone_size: NA
v_call: TRBV7-8
cdr3_length: 14
d_call: NA
j_call: TRBJ2-7
cdr3_nt: TGTGCCAGCAGCCCCAGGCGGGGCTCCTACGAGCAGTACTTC
cdr3_aa: CASSPRRGSYEQYF

clone_size: NA
v_call: TRBV19
cdr3_length: 13
d_call: TRBD1
j_call: TRBJ2-5
cdr3_nt: TGTGCCAGTAGTCAGGGGGCACTGGAGACCCAGTACTTC
cdr3_aa: CASSQGALETQYF

clone_size: NA
v_call: TRBV10-3
cdr3_length: 13
d_call: NA
j_call: TRBJ2-5
cdr3_nt: TGTGCCATCAGGCAGGGGCCGGGGGAGACCCAGTACTTC
cdr3_aa: CAIRQGPGETQYF

clone_size: few
v_call: TRBV10-3
cdr3_length: 13
d_call: NA
j_call: TRBJ2-1
cdr3_nt: TGTGCCATCAGTGGAGCGGAGTACAATGAGCAGTTCTTC
cdr3_aa: CAISGAEYNEQFF

clone_size: NA
v_call: TRBV2
cdr3_length: 14
d_call: TRBD1
j_call: TRBJ2-5
cdr3_nt: TGTGCCAGCAGTCCTCAGGGGGCTAAGGAGACCCAGTACTTC
cdr3_aa: CASSPQGAKETQYF

clone_size: NA
v_call: TRBV5-4
cdr3_length: 16
d_call: TRBD1
j_call: TRBJ2-7
cdr3_nt: TGTGCCAGCAGCCCCAATTCGGGACAGGGAGTGTCCGAGCAGTACTTC
cdr3_aa: CASSPNSGQGVSEQYF

clone_size: NA
v_call: TRBV4-1
cdr3_length: 16
d_call: TRBD2
j_call: TRBJ2-2
cdr3_nt: TGCGCCAGCAGCGGTCCTAGCGGGGCCCTCACCGGGGAGCTGTTTTTT
cdr3_aa: CASSGPSGALTGELFF

clone_size: NA
v_call: TRBV27
cdr3_length: 15
d_call: NA
j_call: TRBJ2-2
cdr3_nt: TGTGCCAGCAGCTCCAGGCAGTGGACTACCGGGGAGCTGTTTTTT
cdr3_aa: CASSSRQWTTGELFF

clone_size: NA
v_call: TRBV3-1/TRBV3-2
cdr3_length: 17
d_call: TRBD2
j_call: TRBJ2-2
cdr3_nt: TGTGCCAGCAGCCAAAAGCCCCCGGGACTAGCCACCGGGGAGCTGTTTTTT
cdr3_aa: CASSQKPPGLATGELFF

clone_size: NA
v_call: TRBV7-2
cdr3_length: 16
d_call: TRBD2
j_call: TRBJ2-7
cdr3_nt: TGTGCCAGCAGCCCAGCGAGGACTAGCGGGAGTTACGAGCAGTACTTC
cdr3_aa: CASSPARTSGSYEQYF

clone_size: NA
v_call: TRBV12-3/TRBV12-4
cdr3_length: 12
d_call: NA
j_call: TRBJ1-5
cdr3_nt: TGTGCCAGCAGAACAGGGAATCAGCCCCAGCATTTT
cdr3_aa: CASRTGNQPQHF

clone_size: NA
v_call: TRBV24-1
cdr3_length: 15
d_call: TRBD1
j_call: TRBJ1-2
cdr3_nt: TGTGCCACCAGTGATCCCAGGACAGGGAACTATGGCTACACCTTC
cdr3_aa: CATSDPRTGNYGYTF

clone_size: NA
v_call: TRBV7-9
cdr3_length: 12
d_call: NA
j_call: TRBJ1-6
cdr3_nt: TGTGCCAGCAGCTTAGAGAGTTCACCCCTCCACTTT
cdr3_aa: CASSLESSPLHF

clone_size: once
v_call: TRBV7-9
cdr3_length: 17
d_call: TRBD1
j_call: TRBJ1-4
cdr3_nt: TGTGCCAGCAGCCCCCGGGACAGGGGGCGTTATGGTGAAAAACTGTTTTTT
cdr3_aa: CASSPRDRGRYGEKLFF

clone_size: once
v_call: TRBV2
cdr3_length: 13
d_call: NA
j_call: TRBJ1-5
cdr3_nt: TGTGCCAGCAGTCTTAAGCCAGAGGCAGCCGGGCATTTT
cdr3_aa: CASSLKPEAAGHF

clone_size: NA
v_call: TRBV4-1
cdr3_length: 21
d_call: TRBD1
j_call: TRBJ1-1
cdr3_nt: TGCGCCAGCAGCCAAGAGGCGCTTGGCACAGGGGGTGTCACCCTGAACACTGAAGCTTTCTTT
cdr3_aa: CASSQEALGTGGVTLNTEAFF

clone_size: NA
v_call: TRBV2
cdr3_length: 14
d_call: NA
j_call: TRBJ2-5
cdr3_nt: TGTGCCAGCAGTCCACAGGGTGTCCAAGAGACCCAGTACTTC
cdr3_aa: CASSPQGVQETQYF

clone_size: NA
v_call: TRBV5-1
cdr3_length: 16
d_call: TRBD2
j_call: TRBJ2-2
cdr3_nt: TGCGCCGGCAGCTCTCAGACTAGCGGGAGAACCGGGGAGCTGTTTTTT
cdr3_aa: CAGSSQTSGRTGELFF

clone_size: few
v_call: TRBV7-9
cdr3_length: 16
d_call: NA
j_call: TRBJ1-3
cdr3_nt: TGTGCCAGCAGACCCGCGATCCCGTACTCTGGAAACACCATATATTTT
cdr3_aa: CASRPAIPYSGNTIYF

clone_size: NA
v_call: TRBV19
cdr3_length: 15
d_call: NA
j_call: TRBJ1-2
cdr3_nt: TGTGCCAGTAGTATAACAGGGCCCCCTAACTATGGCTACACCTTC
cdr3_aa: CASSITGPPNYGYTF

clone_size: NA
v_call: TRBV30
cdr3_length: 14
d_call: TRBD1
j_call: TRBJ1-6
cdr3_nt: TGTGCCTCCCGCGGACAGGGCTATAATTCACCCCTCCACTTT
cdr3_aa: CASRGQGYNSPLHF

clone_size: NA
v_call: TRBV12-3/TRBV12-4
cdr3_length: 12
d_call: NA
j_call: TRBJ2-2
cdr3_nt: TGTGCCAGCAGCCTTGAGGTCGGGGAGCTGTTTTTT
cdr3_aa: CASSLEVGELFF

clone_size: NA
v_call: TRBV5-1
cdr3_length: 17
d_call: TRBD2
j_call: TRBJ2-1
cdr3_nt: TGCGCCAGCAGCACCGGACAGCCGGGACTAGCAGGCAATGAGCAGTTCTTC
cdr3_aa: CASSTGQPGLAGNEQFF

clone_size: NA
v_call: TRBV18
cdr3_length: 17
d_call: NA
j_call: TRBJ2-2
cdr3_nt: TGTGCCAGCTCACCATTTAGAGACTCCCAGAACACCGGGGAGCTGTTTTTT
cdr3_aa: CASSPFRDSQNTGELFF

clone_size: NA
v_call: TRBV5-1
cdr3_length: 15
d_call: TRBD1
j_call: TRBJ2-7
cdr3_nt: TGCGCCAGCAGCTTGTGGGACAGGGAAGACTACGAGCAGTACTTC
cdr3_aa: CASSLWDREDYEQYF

clone_size: NA
v_call: TRBV5-4
cdr3_length: 17
d_call: NA
j_call: TRBJ2-5
cdr3_nt: TGTGCCAGCAGCTTGGTAGGGTCTGGGTACAGGGCAGAGACCCAGTACTTC
cdr3_aa: CASSLVGSGYRAETQYF

clone_size: NA
v_call: TRBV2
cdr3_length: 13
d_call: NA
j_call: TRBJ1-1
cdr3_nt: TGTGCCAGCAATGGCGGTGGGAACACTGAAGCTTTCTTT
cdr3_aa: CASNGGGNTEAFF

clone_size: few
v_call: TRBV30
cdr3_length: 12
d_call: NA
j_call: TRBJ1-1
cdr3_nt: TGTGCCGGAACTACAGGGAGCACTGAAGCTTTCTTT
cdr3_aa: CAGTTGSTEAFF

clone_size: NA
v_call: TRBV3-1/TRBV3-2
cdr3_length: 12
d_call: NA
j_call: TRBJ2-3
cdr3_nt: TGTGCCAGCAGCCAAGTAAAAGATACGCAGTATTTT
cdr3_aa: CASSQVKDTQYF

clone_size: NA
v_call: TRBV11-2
cdr3_length: 14
d_call: TRBD1
j_call: TRBJ2-1
cdr3_nt: TGTGCCAGCAGACGTCCGGACAGGGACAATGAGCAGTTCTTC
cdr3_aa: CASRRPDRDNEQFF

clone_size: once
v_call: TRBV7-3
cdr3_length: 17
d_call: TRBD2
j_call: TRBJ2-1
cdr3_nt: TGTGCCAGCAGCTTAGTGGCTAGCGGGGGCTCCTACAATGAGCAGTTCTTC
cdr3_aa: CASSLVASGGSYNEQFF

clone_size: NA
v_call: TRBV27
cdr3_length: 14
d_call: TRBD2
j_call: TRBJ2-2
cdr3_nt: TGTGCCAGCAGTCTAGCGGGACCGGCCGGGGAGCTGTTTTTT
cdr3_aa: CASSLAGPAGELFF

clone_size: NA
v_call: TRBV6-4
cdr3_length: 16
d_call: NA
j_call: TRBJ2-3
cdr3_nt: TGTGCCAGCAGTGACCTTTACGGGGGGCCTCCAGATACGCAGTATTTT
cdr3_aa: CASSDLYGGPPDTQYF

clone_size: NA
v_call: TRBV18
cdr3_length: 18
d_call: TRBD2
j_call: TRBJ2-7
cdr3_nt: TGTGCCAGCTCACCACGGACTAGCGGGGGAACCCGCTCCTACGAGCAGTACTTC
cdr3_aa: CASSPRTSGGTRSYEQYF

clone_size: NA
v_call: TRBV2
cdr3_length: 15
d_call: TRBD2
j_call: TRBJ2-7
cdr3_nt: TGTGCCAGCAGCGGACTAGCGGGAGTCGGTCGGGAGCAGTACTTC
cdr3_aa: CASSGLAGVGREQYF

clone_size: NA
v_call: TRBV9
cdr3_length: 11
d_call: NA
j_call: TRBJ2-7
cdr3_nt: TGTGCCAGCAGCGCCCCAGGGAGGCGACGCTTC
cdr3_aa: CASSAPGRRRF

clone_size: once
v_call: TRBV25-1
cdr3_length: 18
d_call: TRBD2
j_call: TRBJ2-5
cdr3_nt: TGTGCCAGCAGTGACGATTATAAGCGGGAGCGCGTCCAAGAGACCCAGTACTTC
cdr3_aa: CASSDDYKRERVQETQYF

clone_size: many
v_call: TRBV6-5
cdr3_length: 13
d_call: NA
j_call: TRBJ2-3
cdr3_nt: TGTGCCAGCAGTAGCGGGTCGACAGATACGCAGTATTTT
cdr3_aa: CASSSGSTDTQYF